The 7 T cell receptor beta chains given below trace back to one sample, sequenced in a study of blood T cells in healthy people across ages. A second roughly 6 to 12 cycle PCR used barcoded and J-beta primers. From the 5' RACE reads, TCRdb called clonotypes with MiXCR, one entry per CDR3 protein. Of 700,000 to 800,000 distinct CDR3 sequences in the sample, around 40% were seen once. The sample was blood. Receptors originate from an older woman in good health.

This clonotype was seen only a few times. This rearrangement joins TRBV2 to TRBJ1-1; D uncertain. CDR1 SNHLY and CDR2 FYNNEI come from the germline V gene. The length of the CDR3 is 15 residues. V lost 4 bases and J lost 5, with 17 bases in between. In nucleotides, the CDR3 is TGTGCCAGCAGTGGTGCCTCACCCAGGAAAACTGAAGCTTTCTTT. Amino acid sequence: CASSGASPRKTEAFF.

This chain connects TRBV6-1 to TRBJ2-5, with TRBD2 as a possible D gene (6 bases). V was shortened by 0 bases and J by 11 bases, with 10 bases between the two germline ends. This CDR3 is built from 12 residues. The germline V gene has CDR1 MNHNS and CDR2 SASEGT. CDR3 sequence reads: CASSEARDWQYF. The CDR3 DNA sequence: TGTGCCAGCAGTGAAGCCCGGGACTGGCAGTACTTC.

This clonotype was detected ten times or more. This chain connects TRBV7-8 to TRBJ2-1, with D uncertain. The CDR3 totals 15 residues. Trimming removed 1 base from V and 5 bases from J, with 12 bases in between. Germline V lookup: CDR1 SGHVS, CDR2 FQNEAQ. The CDR3 region is CASSLGTSFHNEQFF. For the CDR3, the DNA is TGTGCCAGCAGCTTAGGGACCTCGTTTCACAATGAGCAGTTCTTC.

The chain employs TRBV7-9 and TRBJ2-7; D remains ambiguous. Trimming removed 2 bases from V and 0 bases from J, with 8 bases in between. CDR3 size: 14 residues. In germline, CDR1 is SEHNR, CDR2 FQNEAQ (reference sequence). The CDR3 sequence: CASSLMGSSYEQYF. The CDR3 coding sequence is TGTGCCAGCAGCTTAATGGGCAGCTCCTACGAGCAGTACTTC.

Here the CDR3 reads CAISEGDRYNEQYF. The CDR3 nucleotides are TGTGCCATCAGTGAGGGGGACAGATACAATGAGCAGTACTTC. The chain carries TRBV10-3 and TRBJ2-1; 7 bases are a match to TRBD1. The better agreement between TRBJ2-7 and the DNA end casts doubt on the J call. CDR3 length equals 14 residues. Germline V lookup: CDR1 ENHRY, CDR2 SYGVKD.

V usage is TRBV10-3 and J usage is TRBJ2-3, with D tentatively TRBD2 (5 bases). CDR3 length: 13 amino acids. Germline CDR1 reads ENHRY; CDR2 reads SYGVKD. V lost 4 bases and J 2 bases, leaving 7 bases between the germline ends. The CDR3 protein is CAISGGNTDTQYF. CDR3 DNA sequence: TGTGCCATCAGTGGAGGGAACACAGATACGCAGTATTTT.

This clonotype was recorded a few times. The chain combines TRBV28 with TRBJ2-5, with D uncertain. Per germline, CDR1 MDHEN and CDR2 SYDVKM. This CDR3 comprises 11 residues. The V end lost 8 bases, the J end lost 2 bases, and 6 bases lay between the germline ends. CDR3 coding DNA: TGTGCCAGCGAGACACAAGAGACCCAGTACTTC. Amino acids: CASETQETQYF. Full variable domain (outside the CDR3, taken from reference TRBV28 and TRBJ2-5): DVKVTQSSRYLVKRTGEKVFLECVQDMDHENMFWYRQDPGLGLRLIYFSYDVKMKEKGDIPEGYSVSREKKERFSLILESASTNQTSMYLCASETQETQYFGPGTRLLVL.